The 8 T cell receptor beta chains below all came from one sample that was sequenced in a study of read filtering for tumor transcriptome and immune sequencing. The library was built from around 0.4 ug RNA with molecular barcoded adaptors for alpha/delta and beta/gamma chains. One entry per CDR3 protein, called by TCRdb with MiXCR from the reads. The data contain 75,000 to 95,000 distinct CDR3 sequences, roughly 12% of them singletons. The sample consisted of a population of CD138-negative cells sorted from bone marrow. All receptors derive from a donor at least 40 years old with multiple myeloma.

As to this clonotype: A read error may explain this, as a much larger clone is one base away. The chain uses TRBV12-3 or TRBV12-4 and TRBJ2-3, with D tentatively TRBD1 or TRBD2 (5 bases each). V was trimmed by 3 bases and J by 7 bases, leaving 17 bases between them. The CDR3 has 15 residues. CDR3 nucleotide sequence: TGTGCCAGCAGTTTTAACCGGGGCCTAGGTAATACGCAGTATTTT. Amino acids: CASSFNRGLGNTQYF.

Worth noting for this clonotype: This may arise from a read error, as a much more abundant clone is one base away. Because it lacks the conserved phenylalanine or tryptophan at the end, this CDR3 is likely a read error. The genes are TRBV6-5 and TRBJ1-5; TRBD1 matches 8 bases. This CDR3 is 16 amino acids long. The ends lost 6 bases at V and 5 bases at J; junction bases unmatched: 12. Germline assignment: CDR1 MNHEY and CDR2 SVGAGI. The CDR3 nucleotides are TGTGCCAGCAGGCCAAAGGACAGGGAGAGTTATCAGCCCCAGCATATT. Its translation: CASRPKDRESYQPQHI.

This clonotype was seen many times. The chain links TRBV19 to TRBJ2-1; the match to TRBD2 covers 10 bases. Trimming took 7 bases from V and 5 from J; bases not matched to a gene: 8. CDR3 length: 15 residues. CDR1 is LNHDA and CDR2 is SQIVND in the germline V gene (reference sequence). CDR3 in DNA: TGTGCCAGTAATAGTCGGACTAGCGGAGACAATGAGCAGTTCTTC. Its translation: CASNSRTSGDNEQFF.

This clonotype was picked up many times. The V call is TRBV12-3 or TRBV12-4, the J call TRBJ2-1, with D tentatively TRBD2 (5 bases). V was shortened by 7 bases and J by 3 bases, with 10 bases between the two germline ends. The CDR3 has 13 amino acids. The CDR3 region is CASTSDYYNEQFF. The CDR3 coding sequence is TGTGCCAGCACCTCCGACTACTACAATGAGCAGTTCTTC.

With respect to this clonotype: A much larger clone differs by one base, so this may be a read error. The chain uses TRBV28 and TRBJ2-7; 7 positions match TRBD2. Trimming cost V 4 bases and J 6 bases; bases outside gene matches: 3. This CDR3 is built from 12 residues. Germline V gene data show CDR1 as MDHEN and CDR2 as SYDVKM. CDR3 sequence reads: CASSWGGSEQYF. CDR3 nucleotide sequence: TGTGCCAGCAGTTGGGGGGGGAGCGAGCAGTACTTC. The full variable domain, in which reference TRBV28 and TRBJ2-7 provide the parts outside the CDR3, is DVKVTQSSRYLVKRTGEKVFLECVQDMDHENMFWYRQDPGLGLRLIYFSYDVKMKEKGDIPEGYSVSREKKERFSLILESASTNQTSMYLCASSWGGSEQYFGPGTRLTVT.

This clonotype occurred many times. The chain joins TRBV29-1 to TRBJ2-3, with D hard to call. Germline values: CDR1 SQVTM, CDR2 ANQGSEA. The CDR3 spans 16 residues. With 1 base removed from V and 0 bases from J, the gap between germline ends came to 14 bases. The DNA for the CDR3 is TGCAGCGTTGAAGCGCCAGCGAGACCTAGCACAGATACGCAGTATTTT. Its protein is CSVEAPARPSTDTQYF.

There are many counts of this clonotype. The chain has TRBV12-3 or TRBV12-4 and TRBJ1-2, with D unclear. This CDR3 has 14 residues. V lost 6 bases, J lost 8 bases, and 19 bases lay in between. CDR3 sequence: CASSPGPRRTGYTF. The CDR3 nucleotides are TGTGCCAGCAGCCCCGGCCCGAGACGTACAGGCTACACCTTC.

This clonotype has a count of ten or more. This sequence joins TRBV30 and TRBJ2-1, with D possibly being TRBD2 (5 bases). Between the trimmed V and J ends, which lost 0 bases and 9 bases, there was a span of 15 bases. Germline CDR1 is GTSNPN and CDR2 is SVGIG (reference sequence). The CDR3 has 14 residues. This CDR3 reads CAWSVPKHGVEQFF. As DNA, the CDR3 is TGTGCCTGGAGTGTACCAAAGCACGGGGTTGAGCAGTTCTTC.